This T cell receptor (beta chain) stems from a study of neurological immune-mediated disorders. Study observations and caveats: The study phylogenetically grouped the repertoires of 18 of 34 multiple sclerosis patients into one related-CDR3 cluster, a possible signature.

CDR1 and CDR2 from the germline V gene are KGHDR and SFDVKD. This CDR3 contains 14 residues. V lost 4 bases and J lost 2; bases outside the gene matches: 1. On this clonotype itself: The antigen remains unidentified.

The unsorted libraries originated from 2 million PBMCs kept at -80 C. The cDNA was generated by 5'RACE with 10-nucleotide random UMIs. TCRdb re-called the 5' RACE reads with MiXCR, one entry per CDR3 protein. The sample yields 45,000 to 60,000 distinct CDR3 sequences, about 2.5% seen once. The sequence was obtained from a middle-aged man with multiple sclerosis. This sequence joins TRBV24-1 and TRBJ2-1; TRBD1 agrees at 7 bases. Source material: PBMCs. This CDR3 is CATSERGPYNEQFF. In DNA form, the CDR3 reads TGTGCCACCAGTGAGAGGGGGCCCTACAATGAGCAGTTCTTC.